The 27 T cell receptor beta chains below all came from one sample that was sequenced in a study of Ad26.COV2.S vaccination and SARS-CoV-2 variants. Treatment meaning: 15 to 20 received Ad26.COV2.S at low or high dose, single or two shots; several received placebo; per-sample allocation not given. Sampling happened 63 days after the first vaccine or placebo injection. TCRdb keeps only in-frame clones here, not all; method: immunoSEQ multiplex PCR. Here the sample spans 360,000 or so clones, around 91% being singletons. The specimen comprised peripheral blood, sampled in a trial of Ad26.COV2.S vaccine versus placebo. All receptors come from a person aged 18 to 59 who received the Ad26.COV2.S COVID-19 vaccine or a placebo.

In DNA form, the CDR3 reads TGCGCCAGCCGAGGGGACCTCTCCATGAACACTGAAGCTTTCTTT. The encoded protein is CASRGDLSMNTEAFF. The chain joins TRBV5-1 to TRBJ1-1, with D possibly TRBD1 on 5 matching bases. The CDR3 has 15 residues. Germline loops: CDR1 SGHRS, CDR2 YFSETQ. The germline V and J ends were trimmed by 7 bases and 0 bases, with 16 bases remaining between them.

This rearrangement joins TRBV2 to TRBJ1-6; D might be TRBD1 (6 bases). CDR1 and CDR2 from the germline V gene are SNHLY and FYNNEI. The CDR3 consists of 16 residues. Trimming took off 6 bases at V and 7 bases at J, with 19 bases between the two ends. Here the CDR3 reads CASSLRGHGLNSPLHF. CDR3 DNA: TGTGCCAGCAGCCTCCGGGGACACGGGTTGAATTCACCCCTCCACTTT.

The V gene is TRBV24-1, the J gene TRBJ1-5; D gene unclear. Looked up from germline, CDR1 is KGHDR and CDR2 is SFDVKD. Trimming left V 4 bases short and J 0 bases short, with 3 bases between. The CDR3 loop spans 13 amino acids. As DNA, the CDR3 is TGTGCCACCAGTGAGCATAGCAATCAGCCCCAGCATTTT. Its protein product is CATSEHSNQPQHF.

DNA of the CDR3: TGTGCCAGCAGCTTAGTGGGACTAGCGGGCATCACCGGGGAGCTGTTTTTT. This encodes CASSLVGLAGITGELFF. J is TRBJ2-2 and V is TRBV11-2, with 12 nucleotides matching TRBD2. The V gene's germline CDR1 is SGHAT and CDR2 FQNNGV. This CDR3 spans 17 amino acids. Germline trimming cut 1 base from V and 4 bases from J; bases unmatched to any gene: 4.

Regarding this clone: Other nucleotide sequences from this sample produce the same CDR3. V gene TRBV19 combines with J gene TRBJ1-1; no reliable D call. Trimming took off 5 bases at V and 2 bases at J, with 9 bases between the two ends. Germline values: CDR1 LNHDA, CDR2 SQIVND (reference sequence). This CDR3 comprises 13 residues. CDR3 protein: CASSPSGNTEAFF. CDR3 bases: TGTGCCAGTAGTCCCTCAGGCAACACTGAAGCTTTCTTT. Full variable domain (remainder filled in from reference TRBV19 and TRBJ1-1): DGGITQSPKYLFRKEGQNVTLSCEQNLNHDAMYWYRQDPGQGLRLIYYSQIVNDFQKGDIAEGYSVSREKKESFPLTVTSAQKNPTAFYLCASSPSGNTEAFFGQGTRLTVV.

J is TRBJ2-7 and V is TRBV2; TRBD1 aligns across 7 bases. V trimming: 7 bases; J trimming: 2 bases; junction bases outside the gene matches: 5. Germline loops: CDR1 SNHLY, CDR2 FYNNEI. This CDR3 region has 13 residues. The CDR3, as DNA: TGTGCCAGCACAGGGCAGGGGGCCTACGAGCAGTACTTC. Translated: CASTGQGAYEQYF.

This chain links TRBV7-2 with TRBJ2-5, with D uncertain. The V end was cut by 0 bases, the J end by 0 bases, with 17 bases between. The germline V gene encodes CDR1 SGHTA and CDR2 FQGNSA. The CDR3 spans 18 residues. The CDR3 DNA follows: TGTGCCAGCAGCTTAGCGCGCTTTGGCGGCGGCAACCAAGAGACCCAGTACTTC. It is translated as CASSLARFGGGNQETQYF. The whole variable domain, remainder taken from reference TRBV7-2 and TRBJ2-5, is GAGVSQSPSNKVTEKGKDVELRCDPISGHTALYWYRQSLGQGLEFLIYFQGNSAPDKSGLPSDRFSAERTGGSVSTLTIQRTQQEDSAVYLCASSLARFGGGNQETQYFGPGTRLLVL.

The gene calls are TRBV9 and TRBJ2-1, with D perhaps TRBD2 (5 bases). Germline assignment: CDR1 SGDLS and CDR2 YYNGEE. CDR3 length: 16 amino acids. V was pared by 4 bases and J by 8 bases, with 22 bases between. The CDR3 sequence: CASSLQGGWLAYEQFF. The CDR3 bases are TGTGCCAGCAGCCTCCAAGGTGGATGGCTAGCATATGAGCAGTTCTTC.

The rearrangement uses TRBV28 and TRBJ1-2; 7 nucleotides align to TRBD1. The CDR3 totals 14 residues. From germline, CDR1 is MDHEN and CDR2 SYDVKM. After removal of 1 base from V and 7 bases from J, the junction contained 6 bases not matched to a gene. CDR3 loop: CASSLSEGASGYTF. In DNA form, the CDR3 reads TGTGCCAGCAGTTTATCTGAGGGGGCGAGTGGCTACACCTTC.

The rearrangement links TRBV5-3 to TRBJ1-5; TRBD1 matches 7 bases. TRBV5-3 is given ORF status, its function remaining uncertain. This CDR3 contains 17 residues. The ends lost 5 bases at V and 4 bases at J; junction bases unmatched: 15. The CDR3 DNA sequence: TGTGCCAGAAGATTCGGACAGGCCGGGGCTTGGAATCAGCCCCAGCATTTT. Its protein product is CARRFGQAGAWNQPQHF.

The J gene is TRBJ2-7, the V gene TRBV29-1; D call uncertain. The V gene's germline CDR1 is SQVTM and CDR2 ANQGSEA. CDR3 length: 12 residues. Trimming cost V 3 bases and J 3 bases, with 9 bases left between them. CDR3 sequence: CSVEGFGYEQYF. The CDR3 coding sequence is TGCAGCGTTGAGGGGTTCGGCTACGAGCAGTACTTC.

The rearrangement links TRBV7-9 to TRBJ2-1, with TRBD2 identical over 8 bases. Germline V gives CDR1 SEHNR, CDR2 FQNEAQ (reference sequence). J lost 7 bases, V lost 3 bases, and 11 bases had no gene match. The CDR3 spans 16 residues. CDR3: CASSFSPSSGSNEQFF. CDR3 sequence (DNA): TGTGCCAGCAGCTTTTCCCCATCCAGCGGGAGTAATGAGCAGTTCTTC.

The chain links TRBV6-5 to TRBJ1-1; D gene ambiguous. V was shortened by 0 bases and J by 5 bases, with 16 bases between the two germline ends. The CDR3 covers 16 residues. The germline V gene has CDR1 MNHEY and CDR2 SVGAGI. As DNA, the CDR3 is TGTGCCAGCAGTTACTCGAACTCCCCCCCGTTTACTGAAGCTTTCTTT. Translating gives CASSYSNSPPFTEAFF.

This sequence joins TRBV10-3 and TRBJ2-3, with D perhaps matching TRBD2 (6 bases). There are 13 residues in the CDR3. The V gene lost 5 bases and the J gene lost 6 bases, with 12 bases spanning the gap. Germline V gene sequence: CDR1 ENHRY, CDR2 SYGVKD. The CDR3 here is CAISWDSSDTQYF. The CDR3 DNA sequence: TGTGCCATCAGTTGGGACTCCTCGGATACGCAGTATTTT.

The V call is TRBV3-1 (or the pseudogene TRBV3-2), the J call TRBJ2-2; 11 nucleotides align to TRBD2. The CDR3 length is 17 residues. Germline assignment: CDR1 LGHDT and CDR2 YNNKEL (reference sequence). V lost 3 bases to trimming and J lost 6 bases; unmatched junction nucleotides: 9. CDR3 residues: CASSQALAGVLAGELFF. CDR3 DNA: TGTGCCAGCAGCCAGGCACTAGCGGGAGTTCTGGCCGGGGAGCTGTTTTTT.

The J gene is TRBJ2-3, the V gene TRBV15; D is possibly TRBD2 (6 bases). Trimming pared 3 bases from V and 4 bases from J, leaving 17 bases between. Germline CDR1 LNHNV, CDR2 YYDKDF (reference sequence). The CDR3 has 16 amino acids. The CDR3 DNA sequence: TGTGCCACCAGCAGCGGGTCGAGCGGGTGGGCAGATACGCAGTATTTT. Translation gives CATSSGSSGWADTQYF.

The CDR3 loop reads CASSRRGNYGYTF. Here the CDR3 DNA reads TGTGCCAGCTCACGGAGGGGGAACTATGGCTACACCTTC. The chain has TRBV2 and TRBJ1-2; possibly TRBD1 for D (6 bases). Trimming left V 8 bases short and J 2 bases short, with 12 bases between. Germline CDR1 and CDR2: SNHLY and FYNNEI. The CDR3 is made up of 13 amino acids.

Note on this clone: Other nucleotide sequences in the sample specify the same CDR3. The CDR3 bases are TGTGCCAGCAGCTTATTTAGCGGGGGCTACAATGAGCAGTTCTTC. Protein: CASSLFSGGYNEQFF. V and J are TRBV7-3 and TRBJ2-1, with 9 bases aligning to TRBD2. The germline V gene has CDR1 SGHTA and CDR2 FQGTGA. This CDR3 is built from 15 residues. The J segment lost 3 bases and the V segment lost 2 bases, leaving 2 bases of the junction unmatched.

The CDR3 loop reads CASSLAGLAGLETQYF. Written as DNA, the CDR3 is TGTGCCAGCAGCTTGGCGGGACTAGCGGGTCTAGAGACCCAGTACTTC. The chain joins TRBV5-4 to TRBJ2-5, with 12 bases lining up with TRBD2. The V segment lost 0 bases and the J segment 4 bases; nucleotides outside the gene matches: 4. Per the germline V gene, CDR1 is SGHNT and CDR2 is YYREEE (reference sequence). This CDR3 is 16 amino acids long.

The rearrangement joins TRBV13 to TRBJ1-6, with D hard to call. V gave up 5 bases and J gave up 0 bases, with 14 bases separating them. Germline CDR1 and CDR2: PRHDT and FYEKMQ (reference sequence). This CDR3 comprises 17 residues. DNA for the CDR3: TGTGCCAGCAGCAGCCGGGCCACCAACTCCTATAATTCACCCCTCCACTTT. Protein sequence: CASSSRATNSYNSPLHF. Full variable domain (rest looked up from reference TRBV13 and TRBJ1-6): AAGVIQSPRHLIKEKRETATLKCYPIPRHDTVYWYQQGPGQDPQFLISFYEKMQSDKGSIPDRFSAQQFSDYHSELNMSSLELGDSALYFCASSSRATNSYNSPLHFGNGTRLTVT.

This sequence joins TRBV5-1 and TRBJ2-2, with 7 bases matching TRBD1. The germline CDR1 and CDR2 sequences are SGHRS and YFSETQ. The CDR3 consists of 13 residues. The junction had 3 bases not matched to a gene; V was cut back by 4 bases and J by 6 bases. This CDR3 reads CASSLQGAGELFF. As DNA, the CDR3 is TGCGCCAGCAGCCTCCAGGGGGCCGGGGAGCTGTTTTTT.

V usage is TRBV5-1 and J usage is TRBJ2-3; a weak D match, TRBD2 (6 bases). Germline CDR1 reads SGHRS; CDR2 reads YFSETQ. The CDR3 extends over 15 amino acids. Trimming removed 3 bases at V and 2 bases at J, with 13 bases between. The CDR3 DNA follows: TGCGCCAGCAGCTACACGGGAGAGTACACAGATACGCAGTATTTT. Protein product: CASSYTGEYTDTQYF.

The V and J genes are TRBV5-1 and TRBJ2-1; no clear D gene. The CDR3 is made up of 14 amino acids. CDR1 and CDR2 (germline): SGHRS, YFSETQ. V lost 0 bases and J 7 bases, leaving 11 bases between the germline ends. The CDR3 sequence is CASSLVAYRNEQFF. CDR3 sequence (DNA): TGCGCCAGCAGCTTGGTAGCCTATAGAAATGAGCAGTTCTTC. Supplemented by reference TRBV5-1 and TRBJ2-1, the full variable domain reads KAGVTQTPRYLIKTRGQQVTLSCSPISGHRSVSWYQQTPGQGLQFLFEYFSETQRNKGNFPGRFSGRQFSNSRSEMNVSTLELGDSALYLCASSLVAYRNEQFFGPGTRLTVL.

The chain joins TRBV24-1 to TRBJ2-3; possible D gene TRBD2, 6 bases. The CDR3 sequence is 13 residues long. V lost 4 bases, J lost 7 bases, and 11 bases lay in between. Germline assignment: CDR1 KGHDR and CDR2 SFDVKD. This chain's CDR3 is CATSETGGNTQYF. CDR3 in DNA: TGTGCCACCAGTGAGACCGGGGGAAATACGCAGTATTTT.

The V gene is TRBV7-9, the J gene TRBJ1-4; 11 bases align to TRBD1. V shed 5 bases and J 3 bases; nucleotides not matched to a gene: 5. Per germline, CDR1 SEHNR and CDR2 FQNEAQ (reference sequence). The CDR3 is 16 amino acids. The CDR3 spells CASSPGQGVSNEKLFF. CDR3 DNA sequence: TGTGCCAGCAGCCCGGGACAGGGGGTATCTAATGAAAAACTGTTTTTT. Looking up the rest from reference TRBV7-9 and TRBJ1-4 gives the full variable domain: DTGVSQNPRHKITKRGQNVTFRCDPISEHNRLYWYRQTLGQGPEFLTYFQNEAQLEKSRLLSDRFSAERPKGSFSTLEIQRTEQGDSAMYLCASSPGQGVSNEKLFFGSGTQLSVL.

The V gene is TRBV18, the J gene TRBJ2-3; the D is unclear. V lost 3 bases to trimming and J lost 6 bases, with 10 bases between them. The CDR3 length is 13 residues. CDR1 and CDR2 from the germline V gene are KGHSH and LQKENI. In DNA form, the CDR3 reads TGTGCCAGCTCACCTTTACGGGCGGATACGCAGTATTTT. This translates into CASSPLRADTQYF.

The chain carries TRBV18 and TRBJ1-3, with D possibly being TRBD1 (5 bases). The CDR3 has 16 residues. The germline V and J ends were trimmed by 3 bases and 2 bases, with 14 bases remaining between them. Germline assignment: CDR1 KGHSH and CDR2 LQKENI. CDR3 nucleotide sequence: TGTGCCAGCTCACCCAAAGGAGGGGAGGCTGGAAACACCATATATTTT. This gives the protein CASSPKGGEAGNTIYF.